The clone carrying this T cell receptor (beta chain) was observed at least ten times. Its antigen is undetermined. This sample also contains other DNA sequences that code for the same CDR3. The germline V gene has CDR1 MNHEY and CDR2 SMNVEV (reference sequence). Germline trimming cut 4 bases from V and 1 base from J; bases unmatched to any gene: 12. The CDR3 extends over 18 amino acids. This sample stems from a study of T cells after posttransplantation cyclophosphamide. Study-level findings and limits: Recipient CMV seropositivity and CMV reactivation strongly tracked TRB clonality. Donor-recipient repertoire similarity was low at 1-2 months, rising over year one. TRB overlap between skin or GI tissue T cells and blood was limited.

The table came from immunoSEQ multiplex PCR; TCRdb's copy has only in-frame clones and leaves some out. This record lists roughly 45,000 clones, none seen once only, and the top ten clones contain over 2%. The sequenced material came from PBMCs. The chain joins TRBV27 to TRBJ1-5; 8 bases fit TRBD1. The source is a man in his forties in good health, CMV-negative, and a related stem cell transplant donor. CDR3 region: CASSSRTGWGRSNQPQHF. The CDR3 nucleotides are TGTGCCAGCAGTTCCCGGACAGGGTGGGGGAGGAGCAATCAGCCCCAGCATTTT.